This paragraph reports one T cell receptor beta chain. This sample is drawn from a study of blood T cell repertoires in COVID-19. This CDR3 has 15 residues. Germline CDR1 reads MNHEY; CDR2 reads SVGAGI. Unmatched junction bases numbered 1, after V lost 1 base and J lost 4 bases. Measured with immunoSEQ multiplex PCR; TCRdb has only the in-frame clones, and not every one. The data contain about 190,000 clones, approximately 86% of them singletons. The genes are TRBV6-5 and TRBJ2-1; TRBD2 matches 10 bases. Material for sequencing was peripheral blood. This clonotype originated in a man aged 35 to 55 with active or convalescent COVID-19. This CDR3 reads CASSYFSGGYNEQFF. CDR3 in DNA: TGTGCCAGCAGTTACTTTAGCGGGGGGTACAATGAGCAGTTCTTC.